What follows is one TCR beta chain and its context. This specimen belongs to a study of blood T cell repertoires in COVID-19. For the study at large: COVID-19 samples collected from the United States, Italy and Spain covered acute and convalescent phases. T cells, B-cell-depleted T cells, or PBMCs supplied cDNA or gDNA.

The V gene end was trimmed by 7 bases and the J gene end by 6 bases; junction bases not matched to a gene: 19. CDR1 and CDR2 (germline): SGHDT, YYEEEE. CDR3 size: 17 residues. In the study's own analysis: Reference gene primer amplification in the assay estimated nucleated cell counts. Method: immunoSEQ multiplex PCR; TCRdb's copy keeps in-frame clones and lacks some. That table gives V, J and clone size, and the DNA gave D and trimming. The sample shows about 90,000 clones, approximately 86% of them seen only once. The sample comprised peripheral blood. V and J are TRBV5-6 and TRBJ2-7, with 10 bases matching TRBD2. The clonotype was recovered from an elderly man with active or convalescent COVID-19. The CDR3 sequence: CASSLLEPAGGLFEQYF. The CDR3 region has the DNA TGTGCCAGCTCTCTATTAGAACCAGCGGGAGGGCTGTTCGAGCAGTACTTC.